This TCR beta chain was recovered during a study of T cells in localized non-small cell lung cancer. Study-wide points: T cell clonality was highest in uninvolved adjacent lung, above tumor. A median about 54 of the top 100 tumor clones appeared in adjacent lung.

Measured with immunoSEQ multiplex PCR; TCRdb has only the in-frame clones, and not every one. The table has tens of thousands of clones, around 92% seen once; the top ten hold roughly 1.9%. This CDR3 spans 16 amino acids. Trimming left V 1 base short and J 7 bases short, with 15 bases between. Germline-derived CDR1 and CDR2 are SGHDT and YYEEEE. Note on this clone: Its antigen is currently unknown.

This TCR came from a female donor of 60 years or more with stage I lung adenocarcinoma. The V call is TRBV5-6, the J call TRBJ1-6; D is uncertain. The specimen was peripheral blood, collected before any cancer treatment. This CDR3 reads CASSLLRKGRNSPLHF. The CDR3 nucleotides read TGTGCCAGCAGCTTGCTCAGGAAGGGTAGGAATTCACCCCTCCACTTT.